This T cell receptor beta chain was found in a study of beta chain features in type 1 diabetes (dated by TCRdb to 2016 to 2018). Some background on the complete study: Mean age, gender distribution, total cell number and subset yield did not differ between patients and healthy donors. Across all samples, approximately 100 million sorted cells were examined, and cell number per subset correlated strongly with RNA yield. The study compared the TCRB repertoires of sorted circulating CD4+ T cell subsets in recently diagnosed type 1 diabetes patients with those in matched healthy donors. Regulatory and stem cell-like memory subsets were obtained from only 8 patients and about eight healthy donors, while naive and central memory subsets were obtained from all 30 or so donors.

The entire amount of isolated RNA was reverse transcribed using the High Capacity cDNA Reverse Transcription Kit, so the sequenced TCRB transcripts were expressed ones. Deep immunoSEQ sequencing was performed on naive, central memory and regulatory T cell samples, with an average of approximately 3.9 million total reads per sample. After sorted cells were lysed in RLT buffer, RNA was extracted with DNase-treated RNeasy Micro or Mini kits, with the choice depending on cell number. To prevent cross-contamination, every cell subset was processed on its own, while patient and healthy donor samples were processed together. The immunoSEQ multiplex PCR was used to amplify TCRB sequences from cDNA, yielding 87-bp fragments that span the CDR3 region. Sequencing of the amplicons was performed on the Illumina HiSeq platform. The paper's processing steps were these. Synthetic template baselines were used to correct PCR bias computationally, reads within Hamming distance 2 were collapsed together, and singletons that could not be merged were discarded. Reads were aligned against IMGT to assign V, D and J genes, CDR3 length and insertions or deletions at six rearrangement sites. Clonotype counts were normalized to sorted cell number within each subset before computing true diversity and Gini coefficients with the tcR R package. The overlap coefficient, calculated on TCRB nucleotide sequences, was used to measure repertoire sharing. In TCRdb, the immuneACCESS table is reduced to in-frame sequences with V and J assigned. These tables do not hold every clone; where another copy was compared, an unresolved V gene accounts for under half, and the others remain unexplained. V, J and clone size are taken as reported in that table, and D and trimming were inferred from the DNA itself. In all, the sample holds approximately 160,000 clones, and 10% of those were seen once. 0.4% to 0.55% of the sample is in the top ten clones.

The V end loses 5 bases and the J end loses 8 bases, and a stretch of 15 bases separates them. From a lookup of the germline V gene (reference sequence), CDR1 and CDR2 are SEHNR and FQNEAQ. The CDR3 covers 14 residues, taking in both the cysteine and the phenylalanine. The kept DNA is CDR3 alone, 42 bases in frame from the first base. What the authors observed across the whole study: Only small numbers of individuals were included in the HLA sub-analyses, which left unresolved whether HLA type had any influence on TCRB rearrangement. Fewer insertions and more nucleotide deletions at VDJ recombination sites were observed in patients with type 1 diabetes, implying thymic rearrangement abnormalities. PCR might favor shorter templates, but patient and control samples were amplified and corrected together, so any skew would affect both groups equally. Sequencing cDNA rather than genomic DNA could over-represent highly expressing activated cells, although activation and CD3 levels did not differ between groups. Type 1 diabetes patients showed a moderate but significant shortening of TCRB CDR3 length in all four CD4+ subsets. Naive, central memory and regulatory TCRB repertoires appeared to be more similar among patients than among healthy donors.

Notes on this clone: Its antigen has not been determined. No qualities accompany the bases; no much larger clone lies one base away.

Each donor gave one peripheral blood draw, averaging roughly 100 mL, which was collected into heparinised tubes. A BD FACSAria II and a panel including CD45RO, CCR7, CD25, CD127, CD95 and CD27 were used to sort naive, central memory, regulatory and stem cell-like memory CD4+ T cells. Purity was above 95% for every sorted population. PBMCs were isolated right away by Lymphoprep density gradient centrifugation and were stained directly, without culture. Samples were stained and sorted in pairs, with one healthy donor and one patient per experiment, so that batch effects were minimized. Sequenced input: central memory CD4+ T cells from blood. This sequence uses TRBV7-9 and TRBJ1-4, with a tentative D gene TRBD1 over 6 matching bases. The sequence was obtained from a man aged 25 to 45 with type 1 diabetes. The CDR3 protein is CASSPPGVGEKLFF. The nucleotides read TGTGCCAGCAGCCCCCCAGGGGTAGGGGAAAAACTGTTTTTT.